One sample yielded the 5 T cell receptor beta chains listed below, sequenced in a study of blood T cell repertoires in COVID-19. Some clones are missing from TCRdb's copy, which holds only in-frame ones; the method was immunoSEQ multiplex PCR. Here the sample spans a few hundred thousand clones, about 86% being singletons. What was sequenced was PBMCs or T cells enriched from blood (not recorded which). The receptors were gathered from a woman aged 40 to 50 with acute COVID-19.

CDR3 sequence (DNA): TGTGCCAGCATTTTAGACAGGGGGCGCAATCAGCCCCAGCATTTT. Translated: CASILDRGRNQPQHF. This chain connects TRBV2 to TRBJ1-5, with 10 bases aligning to TRBD1. The trim removed 7 bases at V and 2 bases at J, leaving 5 bases unmatched. This CDR3 has 15 amino acids. Germline V CDR1 and CDR2: SNHLY, FYNNEI.

This clone has at least ten counts. The genes are TRBV5-4 and TRBJ2-6; D might be TRBD1 (5 bases). CDR1 is SGHNT and CDR2 is YYREEE in the germline V gene (reference sequence). CDR3 length: 16 residues. The germline V and J ends were trimmed by 4 bases and 2 bases, with 13 bases remaining between them. As DNA, the CDR3 is TGTGCCAGCAGCCCTCGGAAGGGGCCTGGGGCCAACGTCCTGACTTTC. Translated: CASSPRKGPGANVLTF.

This chain connects TRBV27 to TRBJ2-1; TRBD1 matches at 10 bases. In germline, CDR1 is MNHEY, CDR2 SMNVEV (reference sequence). The CDR3 length is 16 residues. With 5 bases clipped from V and 1 base from J, the junction kept 5 bases outside the gene matches. The CDR3 here is CASSPTGGLSYNEQFF. The CDR3 region has the DNA TGTGCCAGCAGTCCGACAGGGGGCTTGTCCTACAATGAGCAGTTCTTC.

This sequence joins TRBV2 and TRBJ2-7; the match to TRBD1 covers 7 bases. Per germline, CDR1 SNHLY and CDR2 FYNNEI. This CDR3 contains 15 residues. V shed 5 bases and J 8 bases; nucleotides not matched to a gene: 15. CDR3 nucleotides: TGTGCCAGCAGTCTCACCCGAGACAGGGATGGCAAGCAGTACTTC. It is translated as CASSLTRDRDGKQYF.

V usage is TRBV4-1 and J usage is TRBJ2-7; TRBD2 agrees at 10 bases. CDR1 is MGHRA, CDR2 YSYEKL, per germline. The CDR3 loop spans 17 amino acids. The V gene end was trimmed by 4 bases and the J gene end by 2 bases; junction bases not matched to a gene: 11. The chain's CDR3 is CASSRGGAGGLTYEQYF. The CDR3, as DNA: TGCGCCAGCAGCCGGGGGGGAGCGGGAGGGCTTACCTACGAGCAGTACTTC.